This T cell receptor beta chain stems from a study of blood T cell repertoires in COVID-19. Study at large: T cells, B-cell-depleted T cells, or PBMCs provided the cDNA or gDNA that served as material.

Study processing details: Cell counts per sample came from amplifying reference gene primers. This table comes from immunoSEQ multiplex PCR, and its TCRdb copy is limited to in-frame clones, with some not included. The DNA was the basis for D and trimming; V, J and clone size are from that table. The top ten hold about 17% of the sample, which has tens of thousands of clones, roughly 87% seen once. The CDR3 has 14 residues. Germline CDR1 reads SGDLS; CDR2 reads YYNGEE. V dropped 0 bases and J dropped 0 bases, with 7 bases sitting between them. This TCR derives from a human donor in a cohort sampled during active COVID-19. Specimen: peripheral blood. V gene TRBV9 combines with J gene TRBJ2-7, with D perhaps matching TRBD1 (6 bases). CDR3 sequence reads: CASSVADSSYEQYF. CDR3 nucleotide sequence: TGTGCCAGCAGCGTAGCGGACAGCTCCTACGAGCAGTACTTC.